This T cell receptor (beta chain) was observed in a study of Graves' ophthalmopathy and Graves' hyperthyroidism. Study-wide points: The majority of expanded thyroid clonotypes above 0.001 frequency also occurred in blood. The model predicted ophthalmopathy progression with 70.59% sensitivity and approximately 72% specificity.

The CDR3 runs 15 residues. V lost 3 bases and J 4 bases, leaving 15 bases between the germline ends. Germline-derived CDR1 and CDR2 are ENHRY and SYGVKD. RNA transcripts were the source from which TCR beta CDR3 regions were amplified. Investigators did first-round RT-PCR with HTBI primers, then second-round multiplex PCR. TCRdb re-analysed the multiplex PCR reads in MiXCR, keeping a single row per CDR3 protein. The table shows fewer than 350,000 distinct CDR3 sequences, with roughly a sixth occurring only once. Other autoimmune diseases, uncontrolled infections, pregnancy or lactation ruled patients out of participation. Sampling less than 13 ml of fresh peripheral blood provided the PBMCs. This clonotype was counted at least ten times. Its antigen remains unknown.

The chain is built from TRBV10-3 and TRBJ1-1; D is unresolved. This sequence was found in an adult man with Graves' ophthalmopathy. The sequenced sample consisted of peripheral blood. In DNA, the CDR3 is TGTGCCATCAGTGATTCCGCACACTGGAGCACTGAAGCTTTCTTT. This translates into CAISDSAHWSTEAFF.